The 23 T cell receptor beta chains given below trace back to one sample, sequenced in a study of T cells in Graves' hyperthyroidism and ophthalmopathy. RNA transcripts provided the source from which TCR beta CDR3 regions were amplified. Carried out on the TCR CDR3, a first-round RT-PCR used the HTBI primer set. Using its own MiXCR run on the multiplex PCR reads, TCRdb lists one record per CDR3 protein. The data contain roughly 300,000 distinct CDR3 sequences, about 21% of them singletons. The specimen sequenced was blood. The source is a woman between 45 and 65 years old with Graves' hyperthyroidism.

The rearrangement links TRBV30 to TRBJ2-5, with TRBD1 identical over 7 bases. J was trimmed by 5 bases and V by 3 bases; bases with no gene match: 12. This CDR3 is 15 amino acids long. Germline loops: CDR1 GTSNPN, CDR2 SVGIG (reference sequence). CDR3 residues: CAWRPAGTATETQYF. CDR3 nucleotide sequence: TGTGCCTGGAGACCCGCCGGGACAGCAACCGAGACCCAGTACTTC.

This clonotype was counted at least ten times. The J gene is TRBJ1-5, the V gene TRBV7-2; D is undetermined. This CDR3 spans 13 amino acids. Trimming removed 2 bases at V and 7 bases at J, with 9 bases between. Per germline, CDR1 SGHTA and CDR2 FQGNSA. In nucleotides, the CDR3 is TGTGCCAGCAGCTTATCAAAGGGCCAGCCCCAGCATTTT. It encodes CASSLSKGQPQHF.

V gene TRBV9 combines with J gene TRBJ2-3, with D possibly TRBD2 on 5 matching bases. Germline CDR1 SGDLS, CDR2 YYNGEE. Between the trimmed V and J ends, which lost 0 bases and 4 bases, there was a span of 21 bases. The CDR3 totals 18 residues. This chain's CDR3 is CASSVGGASSQSADTQYF. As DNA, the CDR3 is TGTGCCAGCAGCGTAGGGGGAGCGTCTAGCCAGTCCGCAGATACGCAGTATTTT. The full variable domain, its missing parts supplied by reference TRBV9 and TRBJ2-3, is DSGVTQTPKHLITATGQRVTLRCSPRSGDLSVYWYQQSLDQGLQFLIQYYNGEERAKGNILERFSAQQFPDLHSELNLSSLELGDSALYFCASSVGGASSQSADTQYFGPGTRLTVL.

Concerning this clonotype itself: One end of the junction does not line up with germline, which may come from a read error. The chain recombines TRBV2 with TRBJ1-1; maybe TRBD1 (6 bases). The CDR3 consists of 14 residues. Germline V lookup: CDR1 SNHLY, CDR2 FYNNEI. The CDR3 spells CAGSVRMGATEAFF. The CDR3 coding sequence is TGTGCCGGCAGCGTACGCATGGGGGCCACTGAAGCTTTCTTT.

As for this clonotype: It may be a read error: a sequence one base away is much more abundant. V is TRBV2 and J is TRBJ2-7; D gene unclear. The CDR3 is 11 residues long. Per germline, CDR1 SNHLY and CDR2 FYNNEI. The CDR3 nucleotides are TGTGCCAGCAACTTCGGCGGCGAGCGGTACTTC. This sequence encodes CASNFGGERYF.

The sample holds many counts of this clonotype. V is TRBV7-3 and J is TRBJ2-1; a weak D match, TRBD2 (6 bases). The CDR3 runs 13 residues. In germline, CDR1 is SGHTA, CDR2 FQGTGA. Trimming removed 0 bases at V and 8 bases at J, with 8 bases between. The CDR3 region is CASSLTQRDEQFF. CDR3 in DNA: TGTGCCAGCAGCTTAACCCAGCGGGATGAGCAGTTCTTC.

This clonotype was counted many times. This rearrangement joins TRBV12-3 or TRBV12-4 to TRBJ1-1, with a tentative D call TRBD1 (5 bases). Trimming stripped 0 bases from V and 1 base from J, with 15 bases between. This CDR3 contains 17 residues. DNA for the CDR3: TGTGCCAGCAGTTTAGCCCGGATCTCTGACAGGAACACTGAAGCTTTCTTT. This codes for CASSLARISDRNTEAFF.

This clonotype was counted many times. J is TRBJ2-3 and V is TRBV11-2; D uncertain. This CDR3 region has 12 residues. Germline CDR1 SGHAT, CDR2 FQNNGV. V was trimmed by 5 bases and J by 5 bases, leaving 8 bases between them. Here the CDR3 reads CASSQSLDTQYF. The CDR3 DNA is TGTGCCAGCAGCCAAAGCTTAGATACGCAGTATTTT.

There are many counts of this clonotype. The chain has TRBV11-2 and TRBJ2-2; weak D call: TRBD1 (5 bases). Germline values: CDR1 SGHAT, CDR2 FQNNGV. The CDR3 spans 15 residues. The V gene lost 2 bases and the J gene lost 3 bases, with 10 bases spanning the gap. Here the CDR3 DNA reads TGTGCCAGCAGCTTAACTGTGACAGACACCGGGGAGCTGTTTTTT. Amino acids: CASSLTVTDTGELFF.

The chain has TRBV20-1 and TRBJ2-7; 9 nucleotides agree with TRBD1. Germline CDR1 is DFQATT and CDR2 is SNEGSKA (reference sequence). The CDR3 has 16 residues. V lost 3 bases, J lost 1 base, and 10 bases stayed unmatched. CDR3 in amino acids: CSASPGVGTGSYEQYF. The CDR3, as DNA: TGCAGTGCTAGCCCGGGAGTTGGGACAGGGTCCTACGAGCAGTACTTC.

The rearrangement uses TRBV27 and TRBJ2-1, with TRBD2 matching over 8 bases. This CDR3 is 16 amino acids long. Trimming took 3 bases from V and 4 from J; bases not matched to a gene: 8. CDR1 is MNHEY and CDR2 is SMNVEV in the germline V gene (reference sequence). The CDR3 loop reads CASSFGGGAWYNEQFF. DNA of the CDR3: TGTGCCAGCAGTTTCGGGGGGGGGGCCTGGTACAATGAGCAGTTCTTC.

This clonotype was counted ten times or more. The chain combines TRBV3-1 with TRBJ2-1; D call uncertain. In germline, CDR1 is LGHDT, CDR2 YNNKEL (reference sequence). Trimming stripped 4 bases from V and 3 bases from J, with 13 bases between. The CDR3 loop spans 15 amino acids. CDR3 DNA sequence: TGTGCCAGCAGCCCAAGGATTACCGACTACAATGAGCAGTTCTTC. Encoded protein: CASSPRITDYNEQFF.

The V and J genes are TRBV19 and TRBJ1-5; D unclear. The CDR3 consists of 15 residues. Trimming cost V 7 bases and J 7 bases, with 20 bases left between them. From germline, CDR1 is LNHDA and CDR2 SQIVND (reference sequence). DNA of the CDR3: TGTGCCAGTACCCCAGGACGGGTAAGTCGACAGCCCCAGCATTTT. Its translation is CASTPGRVSRQPQHF.

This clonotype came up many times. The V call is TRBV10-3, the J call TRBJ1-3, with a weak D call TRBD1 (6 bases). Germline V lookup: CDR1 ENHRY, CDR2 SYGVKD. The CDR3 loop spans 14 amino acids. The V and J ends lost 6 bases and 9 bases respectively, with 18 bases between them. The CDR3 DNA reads TGTGCCATCAGAAGGGGGGCCCTGGGAGGCACCATATATTTT. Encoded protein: CAIRRGALGGTIYF.

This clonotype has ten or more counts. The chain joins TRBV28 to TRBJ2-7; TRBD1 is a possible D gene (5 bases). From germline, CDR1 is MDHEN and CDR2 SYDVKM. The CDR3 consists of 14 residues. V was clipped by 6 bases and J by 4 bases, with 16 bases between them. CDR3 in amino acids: CASRTAGSGYEQYF. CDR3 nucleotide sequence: TGTGCCAGCAGAACCGCAGGGTCCGGTTACGAGCAGTACTTC. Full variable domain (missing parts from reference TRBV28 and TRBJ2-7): DVKVTQSSRYLVKRTGEKVFLECVQDMDHENMFWYRQDPGLGLRLIYFSYDVKMKEKGDIPEGYSVSREKKERFSLILESASTNQTSMYLCASRTAGSGYEQYFGPGTRLTVT.

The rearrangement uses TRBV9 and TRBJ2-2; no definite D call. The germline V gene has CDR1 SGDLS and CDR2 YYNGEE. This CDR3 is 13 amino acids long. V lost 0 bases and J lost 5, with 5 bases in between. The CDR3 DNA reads TGTGCCAGCAGCGTAGGGGTGACCGGGGAGCTGTTTTTT. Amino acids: CASSVGVTGELFF.

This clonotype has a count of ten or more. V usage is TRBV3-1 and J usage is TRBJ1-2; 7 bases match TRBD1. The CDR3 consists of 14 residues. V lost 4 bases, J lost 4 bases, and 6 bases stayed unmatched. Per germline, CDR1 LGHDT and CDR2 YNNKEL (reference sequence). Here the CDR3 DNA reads TGTGCCAGCAGCCCGACCCGGGACAGCTATGGCTACACCTTC. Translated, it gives CASSPTRDSYGYTF.

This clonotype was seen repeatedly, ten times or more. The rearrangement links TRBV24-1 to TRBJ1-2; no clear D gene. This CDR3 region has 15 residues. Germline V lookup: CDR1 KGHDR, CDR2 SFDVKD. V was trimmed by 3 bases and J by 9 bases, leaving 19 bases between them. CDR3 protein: CATSDTRSLERSYTF. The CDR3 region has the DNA TGTGCCACCAGTGATACCAGGTCCTTGGAACGAAGCTACACCTTC.

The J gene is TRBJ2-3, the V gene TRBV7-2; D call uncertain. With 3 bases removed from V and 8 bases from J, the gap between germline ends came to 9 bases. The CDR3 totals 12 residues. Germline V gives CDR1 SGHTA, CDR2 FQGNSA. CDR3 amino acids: CASSLGRSTQYF. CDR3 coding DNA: TGTGCCAGCAGCTTGGGCAGATCTACGCAGTATTTT. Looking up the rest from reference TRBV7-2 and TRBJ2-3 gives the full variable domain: GAGVSQSPSNKVTEKGKDVELRCDPISGHTALYWYRQSLGQGLEFLIYFQGNSAPDKSGLPSDRFSAERTGGSVSTLTIQRTQQEDSAVYLCASSLGRSTQYFGPGTRLTVL.

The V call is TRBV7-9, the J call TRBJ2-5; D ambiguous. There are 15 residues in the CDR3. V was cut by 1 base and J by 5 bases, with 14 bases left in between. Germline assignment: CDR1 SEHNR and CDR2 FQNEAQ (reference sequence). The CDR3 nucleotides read TGTGCCAGCAGCTTAGGAAACGGGTATGGGGAGACCCAGTACTTC. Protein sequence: CASSLGNGYGETQYF.

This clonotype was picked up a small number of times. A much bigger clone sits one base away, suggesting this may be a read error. The CDR3 loop reads CASSLGGRGGDTEAFF. As DNA, the CDR3 is TGTGCCAGCAGCTTAGGAGGCAGGGGAGGGGACACTGAAGCTTTCTTT. V and J are TRBV11-2 and TRBJ1-1; D is perhaps TRBD1 (6 bases). The CDR3 spans 16 residues. Between the trimmed V and J ends, which lost 1 base and 3 bases, there was a span of 15 bases. Germline CDR1 reads SGHAT; CDR2 reads FQNNGV. The whole variable domain, filled in from reference TRBV11-2 and TRBJ1-1, reads EAGVAQSPRYKIIEKRQSVAFWCNPISGHATLYWYQQILGQGPKLLIQFQNNGVVDDSQLPKDRFSAERLKGVDSTLKIQPAKLEDSAVYLCASSLGGRGGDTEAFFGQGTRLTVV.

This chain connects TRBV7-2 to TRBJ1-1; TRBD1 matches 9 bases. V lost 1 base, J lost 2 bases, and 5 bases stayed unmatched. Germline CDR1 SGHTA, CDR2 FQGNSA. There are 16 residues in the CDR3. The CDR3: CASSLEGTGINTEAFF. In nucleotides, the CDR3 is TGTGCCAGCAGCTTAGAAGGGACAGGGATTAACACTGAAGCTTTCTTT.

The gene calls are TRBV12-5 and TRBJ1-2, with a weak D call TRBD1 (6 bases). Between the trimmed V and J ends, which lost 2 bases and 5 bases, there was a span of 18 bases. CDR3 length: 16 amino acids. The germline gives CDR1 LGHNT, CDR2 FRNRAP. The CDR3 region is CASGLPRRGSEYGYTF. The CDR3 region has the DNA TGTGCTAGTGGTTTGCCCCGCAGGGGATCAGAATATGGCTACACCTTC. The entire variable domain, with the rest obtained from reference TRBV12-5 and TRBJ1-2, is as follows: DARVTQTPRHKVTEMGQEVTMRCQPILGHNTVFWYRQTMMQGLELLAYFRNRAPLDDSGMPKDRFSAEMPDATLATLKIQPSEPRDSAVYFCASGLPRRGSEYGYTFGSGTRLTVV.